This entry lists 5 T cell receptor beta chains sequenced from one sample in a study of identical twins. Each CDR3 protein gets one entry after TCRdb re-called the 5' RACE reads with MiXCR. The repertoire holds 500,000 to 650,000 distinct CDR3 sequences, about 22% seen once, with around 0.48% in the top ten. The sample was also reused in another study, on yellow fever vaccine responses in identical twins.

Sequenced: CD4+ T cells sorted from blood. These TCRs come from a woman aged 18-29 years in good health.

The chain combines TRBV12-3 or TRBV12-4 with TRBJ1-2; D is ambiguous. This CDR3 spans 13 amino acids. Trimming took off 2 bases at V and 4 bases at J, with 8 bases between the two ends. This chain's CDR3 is CASSLIQTYGYTF. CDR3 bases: TGTGCCAGCAGTTTAATACAGACCTATGGCTACACCTTC.

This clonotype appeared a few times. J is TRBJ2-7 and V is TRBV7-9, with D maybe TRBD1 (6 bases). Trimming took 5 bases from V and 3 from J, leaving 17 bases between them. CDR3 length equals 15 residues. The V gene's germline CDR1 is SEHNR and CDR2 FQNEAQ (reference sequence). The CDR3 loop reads CASSQDGQIVYEQYF. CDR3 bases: TGTGCCAGCAGCCAAGACGGACAGATTGTCTACGAGCAGTACTTC.

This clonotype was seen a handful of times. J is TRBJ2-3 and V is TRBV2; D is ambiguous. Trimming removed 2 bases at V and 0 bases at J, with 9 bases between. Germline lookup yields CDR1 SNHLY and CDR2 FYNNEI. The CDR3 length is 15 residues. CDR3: CASSERPASTDTQYF. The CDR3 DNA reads TGTGCCAGCAGTGAAAGGCCCGCTAGCACAGATACGCAGTATTTT.

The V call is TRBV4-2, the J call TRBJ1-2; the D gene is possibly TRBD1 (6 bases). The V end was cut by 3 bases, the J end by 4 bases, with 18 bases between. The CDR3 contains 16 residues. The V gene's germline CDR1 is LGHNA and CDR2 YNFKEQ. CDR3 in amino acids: CASSQRSSGGFYGYTF. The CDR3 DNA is TGTGCCAGCAGCCAGAGGTCGTCCGGGGGCTTCTATGGCTACACCTTC.

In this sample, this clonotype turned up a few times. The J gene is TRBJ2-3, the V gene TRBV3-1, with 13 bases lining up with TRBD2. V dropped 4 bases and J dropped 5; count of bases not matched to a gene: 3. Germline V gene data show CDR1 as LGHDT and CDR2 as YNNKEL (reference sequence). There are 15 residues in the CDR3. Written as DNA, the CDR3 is TGTGCCAGCAGCCCATGGACTAGCGGGGGAGATACGCAGTATTTT. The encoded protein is CASSPWTSGGDTQYF.